This T cell receptor beta chain was profiled in a study of OX40 agonist ivuxolimab in advanced cancers. In the study overall: Treatment received earlier with anti-PD-1, anti-PD-L1 or anti-CTLA-4 agents was allowed, and over 35% had some.

With 2 bases clipped from V and 5 bases from J, the junction kept 9 bases outside the gene matches. Germline CDR1 WSHSY, CDR2 SAAADI. This CDR3 contains 15 residues. Using immunoSEQ multiplex PCR, the repertoire was profiled, and TCRdb retains in-frame clones only, with some absent. The profile shows around 94,000 clones, roughly 90% of them singletons. This clone was found once. The material sequenced was CD4+ or CD8+ T cells sorted from blood, taken in a trial of the OX40 agonist ivuxolimab. The genes are TRBV10-2 and TRBJ2-7; 7 bases align to TRBD1. The clonotype was recovered from an adult with an advanced solid tumor such as melanoma, head and neck, liver or kidney cancer. The CDR3 loop reads CASSERGRGINEQYF. The CDR3 DNA is TGCGCCAGCAGTGAGAGGGGGCGCGGTATTAACGAGCAGTACTTC.